Reported below is one T cell receptor (beta chain). The sample comes from a study of cytomegalovirus exposure and HLA in healthy donors. Trimming pared 4 bases from V and 3 bases from J, leaving 14 bases between. Germline CDR1 and CDR2: SGHTS and YDEGEE. This CDR3 contains 15 residues. Primers included in the PCR were 60 Vbeta and 13 Jbeta primers. Method: immunoSEQ multiplex PCR; TCRdb's copy keeps in-frame clones and lacks some. The table lists about 200,000 clones, more than 75% of them singletons. The source is a woman aged 45-65 years in good health and CMV-seropositive. Sequencing was carried out using PBMCs. V is TRBV5-8 and J is TRBJ1-5; D not certain. The CDR3 is CASSAPGSFNQPQHF. CDR3 sequence (DNA): TGTGCCAGCAGCGCCCCCGGTAGTTTCAATCAGCCCCAGCATTTT.